This TCR beta chain was identified in a study of control samples from healthy donors and cancer patients. Sequencing used immunoSEQ multiplex PCR; TCRdb keeps in-frame clones, though not all of them. The sample has tens of thousands of clones; around 85% are singletons. Germline assignment: CDR1 SGHTA and CDR2 FQGNSA. This CDR3 comprises 14 residues. V lost 3 bases and J 0 bases, leaving 8 bases between the germline ends. The chain carries TRBV7-2 and TRBJ1-1; weak D call: TRBD1 (6 bases). This clonotype was obtained from an older man with lung cancer. The sequencing sample was made of PBMCs. CDR3 loop: CASSFGQMNTEAFF. The CDR3 DNA is TGTGCCAGCAGCTTCGGACAGATGAACACTGAAGCTTTCTTT.